Below are 25 T cell receptor beta chains sequenced from a single sample in a study of cytomegalovirus exposure and HLA in healthy donors. This table comes from immunoSEQ multiplex PCR, and its TCRdb copy is limited to in-frame clones, with some not included. The sample contains hundreds of thousands of clones, 80% to 90% of which appear only once. The material sequenced was PBMCs. The receptor set was obtained from a woman aged 18-29 years in good health and CMV-seronegative.

This chain links TRBV5-1 with TRBJ2-1, with 9 bases identical to TRBD2. The CDR3 length is 15 residues. The germline gives CDR1 SGHRS, CDR2 YFSETQ. J was trimmed by 7 bases and V by 1 base; bases with no gene match: 6. The CDR3 DNA is TGCGCCAGCAGCTTGTGGCGGGGGGGCCAAAATGAGCAGTTCTTC. Protein sequence: CASSLWRGGQNEQFF.

The V call is TRBV5-4, the J call TRBJ1-1; TRBD1 aligns across 7 bases. CDR3 size: 15 residues. Germline V gene sequence: CDR1 SGHNT, CDR2 YYREEE (reference sequence). Unmatched junction bases numbered 10, after V lost 2 bases and J lost 6 bases. The CDR3 sequence is CASSFFSSRGAEAFF. For the CDR3, the DNA is TGTGCCAGCAGCTTTTTCTCTTCCAGGGGGGCTGAAGCTTTCTTT. Using reference TRBV5-4 and TRBJ1-1 for the parts outside the CDR3, the full variable domain is ETGVTQSPTHLIKTRGQQVTLRCSSQSGHNTVSWYQQALGQGPQFIFQYYREEENGRGNFPPRFSGLQFPNYSSELNVNALELDDSALYLCASSFFSSRGAEAFFGQGTRLTVV.

V is TRBV27 and J is TRBJ1-1; D perhaps matches TRBD1 (5 bases). The CDR3 extends over 14 amino acids. V lost 4 bases, J lost 1 base, and 10 bases lay in between. The V gene's germline CDR1 is MNHEY and CDR2 SMNVEV (reference sequence). CDR3 protein: CASSSQGPNTEAFF. For the CDR3, the DNA is TGTGCCAGCAGTTCCCAGGGCCCGAACACTGAAGCTTTCTTT.

The V call is TRBV4-2, the J call TRBJ2-5, with a tentative D call TRBD2 (6 bases). Trimming shortened V by 4 bases and J by 5 bases, and 8 bases separated the two germline ends. Germline V gene lookup returns CDR1 LGHNA and CDR2 YNFKEQ. The CDR3 covers 12 residues. CDR3 coding DNA: TGTGCCAGCAGCCTGGGGAGGGAGACCCAGTACTTC. It is translated as CASSLGRETQYF.

This clone occurred once. The V gene is TRBV5-1, the J gene TRBJ2-1, with 13 bases identical to TRBD2. There are 15 residues in the CDR3. The V segment lost 1 base and the J segment 5 bases; nucleotides outside the gene matches: 0. The germline V gene encodes CDR1 SGHRS and CDR2 YFSETQ. In nucleotides, the CDR3 is TGCGCCAGCAGCTTGACTAGCGGGGGGGACAATGAGCAGTTCTTC. Its protein product is CASSLTSGGDNEQFF. Full variable domain (outside the CDR3, taken from reference TRBV5-1 and TRBJ2-1): KAGVTQTPRYLIKTRGQQVTLSCSPISGHRSVSWYQQTPGQGLQFLFEYFSETQRNKGNFPGRFSGRQFSNSRSEMNVSTLELGDSALYLCASSLTSGGDNEQFFGPGTRLTVL.

This chain connects TRBV2 to TRBJ1-2; 10 bases align to TRBD1. V shed 6 bases, J shed 8 bases, and the junction held 12 bases outside the gene matches. The germline V gene encodes CDR1 SNHLY and CDR2 FYNNEI. CDR3 length equals 15 residues. CDR3 sequence: CASRRDRGWSEGYTF. CDR3 coding DNA: TGTGCCAGCAGGCGGGACAGGGGATGGTCGGAGGGCTACACCTTC.

This clone was counted once. This rearrangement joins TRBV11-2 to TRBJ1-1; possible D gene TRBD1, 5 bases. Germline V CDR1 and CDR2: SGHAT, FQNNGV. Deletions cut 1 base from V and 11 bases from J, with 11 bases between. The CDR3 spans 12 residues. As DNA, the CDR3 is TGTGCCAGCAGCTTAGGCCGCAGGGATGCTTTCTTT. Translation: CASSLGRRDAFF.

This rearrangement joins TRBV30 to TRBJ1-5; D unresolved. Trimming stripped 0 bases from V and 2 bases from J, with 11 bases between. From germline, CDR1 is GTSNPN and CDR2 SVGIG (reference sequence). There are 15 residues in the CDR3. The CDR3 loop reads CAWSVRQPGNQPQHF. Here the CDR3 DNA reads TGTGCCTGGAGTGTACGACAACCAGGCAATCAGCCCCAGCATTTT.

This clone came up a few times. V is TRBV30 and J is TRBJ1-1; a possible D gene is TRBD1 (6 bases). Trimming pared 5 bases from V and 5 bases from J, leaving 12 bases between. Germline V gives CDR1 GTSNPN, CDR2 SVGIG (reference sequence). There are 12 residues in the CDR3. Written as DNA, the CDR3 is TGTGCCTGGGGCCAGGGGCCGACTGAAGCTTTCTTT. Translated: CAWGQGPTEAFF.

The genes are TRBV27 and TRBJ2-1; 9 bases align to TRBD2. The germline V gene encodes CDR1 MNHEY and CDR2 SMNVEV (reference sequence). Trimming cost V 5 bases and J 7 bases; bases outside gene matches: 15. This CDR3 comprises 17 residues. The CDR3 region has the DNA TGTGCCAGCAGTGCGGCTAGCGGGGCCCCAAGGGGTAATGAGCAGTTCTTC. Translation: CASSAASGAPRGNEQFF.

The chain's CDR3 is CASGLPTTDTQYF. The CDR3 nucleotides are TGCGCCAGCGGACTCCCGACCACAGATACGCAGTATTTT. V usage is TRBV10-2 and J usage is TRBJ2-3; possible D gene TRBD2, 5 bases. This CDR3 contains 13 residues. CDR1 and CDR2 (germline): WSHSY, SAAADI. V dropped 8 bases and J dropped 2 bases, with 11 bases sitting between them.

This chain connects TRBV11-2 to TRBJ2-7; D is possibly TRBD2 (6 bases). CDR3 length: 16 residues. Per the germline V gene, CDR1 is SGHAT and CDR2 is FQNNGV. Deletions cut 5 bases from V and 0 bases from J, with 17 bases between. The CDR3 DNA is TGTGCCAGCAGCACCGCCGCCCGGGAGATCTCCTACGAGCAGTACTTC. Translation gives CASSTAAREISYEQYF.

The rearrangement links TRBV7-9 to TRBJ2-3; 12 positions agree with TRBD2. This CDR3 is 16 amino acids long. The V gene's germline CDR1 is SEHNR and CDR2 FQNEAQ (reference sequence). The trim removed 1 base at V and 5 bases at J, leaving 4 bases unmatched. The CDR3 protein is CASSLGLAGVGDTQYF. Written as DNA, the CDR3 is TGTGCCAGCAGCTTAGGACTAGCGGGAGTGGGAGATACGCAGTATTTT.

This chain links TRBV28 with TRBJ2-1; D is perhaps TRBD1 (5 bases). Between the trimmed V and J ends, which lost 3 bases and 11 bases, there was a span of 11 bases. Germline values: CDR1 MDHEN, CDR2 SYDVKM. The CDR3 is 12 residues long. The CDR3: CASSLGRAKQFF. CDR3 DNA sequence: TGTGCCAGCAGTTTGGGCAGGGCGAAGCAGTTCTTC.

J is TRBJ2-1 and V is TRBV28, with 8 bases lining up with TRBD2. The CDR3 is made up of 16 amino acids. V lost 6 bases, J lost 3 bases, and 10 bases stayed unmatched. CDR1 is MDHEN, CDR2 SYDVKM, per germline. CDR3 region: CASSLPTSGVYNEQFF. The CDR3, as DNA: TGTGCCAGCAGCCTCCCCACTAGCGGAGTCTACAATGAGCAGTTCTTC. The full variable domain, with the rest looked up from reference TRBV28 and TRBJ2-1, is DVKVTQSSRYLVKRTGEKVFLECVQDMDHENMFWYRQDPGLGLRLIYFSYDVKMKEKGDIPEGYSVSREKKERFSLILESASTNQTSMYLCASSLPTSGVYNEQFFGPGTRLTVL.

The chain couples TRBV18 to TRBJ1-1; TRBD1 is a possible D gene (5 bases). Germline V CDR1 and CDR2: KGHSH, LQKENI. Between the trimmed V and J ends, which lost 0 bases and 6 bases, there was a span of 11 bases. This CDR3 has 14 residues. The CDR3 DNA is TGTGCCAGCTCACCACCGACGGGGGACCCTGAAGCTTTCTTT. Its protein product is CASSPPTGDPEAFF.

The gene calls are TRBV30 and TRBJ2-1; 10 bases fit TRBD1. The CDR3 length is 13 residues. Germline assignment: CDR1 GTSNPN and CDR2 SVGIG (reference sequence). J was trimmed by 7 bases and V by 8 bases; bases with no gene match: 8. CDR3 sequence reads: CALTGGAYNEQFF. The CDR3, as DNA: TGTGCCCTGACAGGGGGCGCGTATAATGAGCAGTTCTTC.

This chain uses TRBV7-6 with TRBJ2-7, with D perhaps matching TRBD1 (6 bases). With 5 bases removed from V and 0 bases from J, the gap between germline ends came to 17 bases. The CDR3 loop spans 16 amino acids. Germline V lookup: CDR1 SGHVS, CDR2 FNYEAQ. The CDR3 sequence: CASSPQGRSSSYEQYF. As DNA, the CDR3 is TGTGCCAGCAGCCCCCAGGGGCGATCAAGCTCCTACGAGCAGTACTTC.

V and J are TRBV5-8 and TRBJ1-6; TRBD1 agrees at 7 bases. Looked up from germline, CDR1 is SGHTS and CDR2 is YDEGEE. This CDR3 region has 18 residues. Unmatched junction bases numbered 10, after V lost 4 bases and J lost 0 bases. This CDR3 is CASSPTGPMSSYNSPLHF. The CDR3 DNA follows: TGTGCCAGCAGCCCGACAGGGCCGATGAGCTCCTATAATTCACCCCTCCACTTT.

CDR3 region: CASSSLRESPNNEQFF. As DNA, the CDR3 is TGTGCCAGCAGTTCCCTGCGGGAGTCCCCCAACAATGAGCAGTTCTTC. The chain couples TRBV27 to TRBJ2-1; 7 positions agree with TRBD2. The V gene end was trimmed by 4 bases and the J gene end by 5 bases; junction bases not matched to a gene: 11. This CDR3 has 16 residues. The V gene's germline CDR1 is MNHEY and CDR2 SMNVEV (reference sequence).

The rearrangement uses TRBV7-8 and TRBJ1-5; 9 nucleotides align to TRBD1. The germline gives CDR1 SGHVS, CDR2 FQNEAQ. The junction had 13 bases not matched to a gene; V was cut back by 2 bases and J by 5 bases. The length of the CDR3 is 18 residues. Here the CDR3 reads CASSLKGQGYRTHQPQHF. The CDR3 coding sequence is TGTGCCAGCAGCTTAAAGGGACAGGGTTACCGAACCCATCAGCCCCAGCATTTT.

This clone has just a few counts. The chain carries TRBV7-3 and TRBJ2-7; no clear D gene. The CDR3 is 13 amino acids. Germline lookup yields CDR1 SGHTA and CDR2 FQGTGA. Trimming cost V 4 bases and J 0 bases, with 7 bases left between them. CDR3 in amino acids: CASSSYSSYEQYF. Here the CDR3 DNA reads TGTGCCAGCAGCTCCTACAGCTCCTACGAGCAGTACTTC. Full variable domain (missing parts from reference TRBV7-3 and TRBJ2-7): GAGVSQTPSNKVTEKGKYVELRCDPISGHTALYWYRQSLGQGPEFLIYFQGTGAADDSGLPNDRFFAVRPEGSVSTLKIQRTERGDSAVYLCASSSYSSYEQYFGPGTRLTVT.

This clone was observed a single time. This chain joins TRBV4-1 and TRBJ2-1, with 10 bases lining up with TRBD1. Germline V lookup: CDR1 MGHRA, CDR2 YSYEKL. Trimming removed 4 bases from V and 4 bases from J; junction bases left unmatched: 10. This CDR3 spans 17 amino acids. CDR3 in amino acids: CASSRDSGTGVYNEQFF. The CDR3 DNA is TGCGCCAGCAGCCGAGACTCCGGGACAGGGGTTTACAATGAGCAGTTCTTC.

This clone was picked up one time. This sequence joins TRBV6-5 and TRBJ1-1, with 7 bases aligning to TRBD1. The length of the CDR3 is 14 residues. Germline-derived CDR1 and CDR2 are MNHEY and SVGAGI. Unmatched junction bases numbered 8, after V lost 6 bases and J lost 4 bases. For the CDR3, the DNA is TGTGCCAGCAGGTATAGACAGGGTAGCACTGAAGCTTTCTTT. Encoded protein: CASRYRQGSTEAFF.

Turning to this clone: The identical CDR3 is also encoded by other nucleotide sequences in the sample. The chain carries TRBV27 and TRBJ2-7; maybe TRBD2 (5 bases). Germline V gene data show CDR1 as MNHEY and CDR2 as SMNVEV (reference sequence). Trimming pared 2 bases from V and 4 bases from J, leaving 12 bases between. The CDR3 is 14 residues long. CDR3 amino acids: CASSLGGRAYEQYF. In DNA form, the CDR3 reads TGTGCCAGCAGTTTAGGAGGTCGGGCATACGAGCAGTACTTC.